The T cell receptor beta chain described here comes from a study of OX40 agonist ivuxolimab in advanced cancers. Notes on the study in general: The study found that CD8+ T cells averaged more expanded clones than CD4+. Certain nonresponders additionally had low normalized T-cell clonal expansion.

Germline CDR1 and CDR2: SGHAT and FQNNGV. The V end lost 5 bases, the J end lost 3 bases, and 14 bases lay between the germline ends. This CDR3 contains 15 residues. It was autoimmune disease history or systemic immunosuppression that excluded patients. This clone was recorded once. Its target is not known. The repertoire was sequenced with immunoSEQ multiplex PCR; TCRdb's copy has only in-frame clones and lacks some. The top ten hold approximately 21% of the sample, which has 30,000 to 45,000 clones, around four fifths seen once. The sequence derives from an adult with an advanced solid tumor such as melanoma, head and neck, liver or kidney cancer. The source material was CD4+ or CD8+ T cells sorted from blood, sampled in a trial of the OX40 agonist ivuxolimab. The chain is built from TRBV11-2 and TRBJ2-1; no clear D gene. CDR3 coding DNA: TGTGCCAGCAGCACCGTACCGTCTGACTACAATGAGCAGTTCTTC. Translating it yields CASSTVPSDYNEQFF.